The 5 T cell receptor beta chains listed next were all sequenced from one sample in a study of T-cell reconstitution after alpha-beta-depleted transplantation in children. Preparation of the TCRbeta library used unique molecular identifiers. TCRdb independently ran MiXCR on the PCR reads; one entry per CDR3 protein. This sample yields over 15,000 distinct CDR3 sequences, of which about 8% are seen a single time; 36% belongs to the top ten. Sequenced material: PBMCs, mostly from graft donor cells, taken 60 days after TCRalphabeta/CD19-depleted stem cell transplant. The origin of the receptors is a boy under two years old who had a stem cell transplant for Wiskott-Aldrich syndrome, so the T cells may come from the graft donor.

This clonotype was detected only a few times. This chain links TRBV7-9 with TRBJ1-4; D is uncertain. Trimming shortened V by 0 bases and J by 2 bases, and 1 base separated the two germline ends. Germline CDR1 SEHNR, CDR2 FQNEAQ (reference sequence). The CDR3 is made up of 13 amino acids. As DNA, the CDR3 is TGTGCCAGCAGCTTAGCGACTAATGAAAAACTGTTTTTT. It is translated as CASSLATNEKLFF.

The chain joins TRBV10-3 to TRBJ1-1; perhaps TRBD1 as D (5 bases). In germline, CDR1 is ENHRY, CDR2 SYGVKD. The CDR3 is 15 amino acids. V was pared by 0 bases and J by 0 bases, with 8 bases between. Here the CDR3 DNA reads TGTGCCATCAGTGAGTCGAACAGGTTGAACACTGAAGCTTTCTTT. Its translation: CAISESNRLNTEAFF.

This clonotype was observed a few times. The gene calls are TRBV2 and TRBJ2-7, with D possibly matching TRBD1 (6 bases). V was clipped by 8 bases and J by 2 bases, with 16 bases between them. Germline loops: CDR1 SNHLY, CDR2 FYNNEI. There are 14 residues in the CDR3. The CDR3 here is CASREQGPTYEQYF. The CDR3 DNA sequence: TGTGCCAGCCGCGAGCAGGGGCCAACCTACGAGCAGTACTTC.

This clonotype was recorded at least ten times. The chain links TRBV5-1 to TRBJ2-1; D is unresolved. Trimming removed 4 bases from V and 8 bases from J, with 13 bases in between. The germline gives CDR1 SGHRS, CDR2 YFSETQ. The CDR3 extends over 13 amino acids. CDR3 bases: TGCGCCAGCAGCCCGACCGGATCCCATGAGCAGTTCTTC. Translating it yields CASSPTGSHEQFF.

This clonotype was recorded at least ten times. The V call is TRBV20-1, the J call TRBJ2-7, with 9 bases identical to TRBD1. Germline trimming cut 8 bases from V and 5 bases from J; bases unmatched to any gene: 7. Germline CDR1 DFQATT, CDR2 SNEGSKA (reference sequence). The length of the CDR3 is 12 residues. CDR3 DNA sequence: TGCAGTTTCTGGACAGGGGCCCACGAGCAGTACTTC. It translates to CSFWTGAHEQYF.